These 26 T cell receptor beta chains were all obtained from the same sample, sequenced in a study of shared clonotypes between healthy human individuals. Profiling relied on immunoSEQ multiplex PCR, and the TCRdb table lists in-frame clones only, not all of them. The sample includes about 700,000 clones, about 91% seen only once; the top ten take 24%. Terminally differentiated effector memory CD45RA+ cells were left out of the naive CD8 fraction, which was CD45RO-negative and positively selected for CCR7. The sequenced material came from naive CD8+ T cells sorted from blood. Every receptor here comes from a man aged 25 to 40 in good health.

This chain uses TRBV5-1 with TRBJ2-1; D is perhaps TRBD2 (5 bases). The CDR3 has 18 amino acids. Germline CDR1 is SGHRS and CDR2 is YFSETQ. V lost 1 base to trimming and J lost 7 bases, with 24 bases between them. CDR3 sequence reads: CASSLTLGGSRMGNEQFF. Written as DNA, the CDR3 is TGCGCCAGCAGCTTGACGCTGGGTGGGAGCCGTATGGGAAATGAGCAGTTCTTC.

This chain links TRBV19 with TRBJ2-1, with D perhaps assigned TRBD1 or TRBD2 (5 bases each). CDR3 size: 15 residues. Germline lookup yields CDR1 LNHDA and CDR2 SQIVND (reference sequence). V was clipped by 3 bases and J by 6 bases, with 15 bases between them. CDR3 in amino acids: CASSIWGSAGNEQFF. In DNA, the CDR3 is TGTGCCAGTAGTATTTGGGGGAGCGCCGGCAATGAGCAGTTCTTC.

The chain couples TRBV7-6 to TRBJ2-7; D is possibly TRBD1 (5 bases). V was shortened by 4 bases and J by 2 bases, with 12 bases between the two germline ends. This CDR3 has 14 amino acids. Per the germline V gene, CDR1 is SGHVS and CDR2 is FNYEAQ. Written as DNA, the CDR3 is TGTGCCAGCAGCTCGGAACAGGCCCCCTACGAGCAGTACTTC. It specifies CASSSEQAPYEQYF.

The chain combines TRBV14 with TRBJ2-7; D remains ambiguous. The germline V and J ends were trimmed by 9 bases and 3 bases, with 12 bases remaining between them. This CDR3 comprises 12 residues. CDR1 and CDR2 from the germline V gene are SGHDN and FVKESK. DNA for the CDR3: TGTGCCAGGACGGTGACGATCTACGAGCAGTACTTC. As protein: CARTVTIYEQYF.

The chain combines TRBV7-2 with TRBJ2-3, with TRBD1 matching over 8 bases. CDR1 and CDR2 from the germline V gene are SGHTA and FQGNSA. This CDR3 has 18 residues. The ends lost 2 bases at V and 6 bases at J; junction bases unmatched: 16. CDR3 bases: TGTGCCAGCAGCTTAAGCCCAGGGGGCTCGATGTTCGTTGATACGCAGTATTTT. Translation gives CASSLSPGGSMFVDTQYF.

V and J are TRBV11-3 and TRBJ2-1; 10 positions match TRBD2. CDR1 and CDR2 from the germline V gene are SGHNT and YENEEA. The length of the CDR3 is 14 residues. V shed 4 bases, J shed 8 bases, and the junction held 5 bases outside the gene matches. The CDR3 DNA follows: TGTGCCAGCAGCTCATACGGGACTAGCGATGAGCAGTTCTTC. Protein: CASSSYGTSDEQFF.

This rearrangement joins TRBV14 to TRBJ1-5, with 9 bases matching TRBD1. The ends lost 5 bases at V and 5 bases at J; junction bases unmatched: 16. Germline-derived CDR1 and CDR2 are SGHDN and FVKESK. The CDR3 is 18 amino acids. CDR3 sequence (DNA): TGTGCCAGCAGCTGCCGGGACAGGGAAAAGGTAAAGGATCAGCCCCAGCATTTT. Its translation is CASSCRDREKVKDQPQHF.

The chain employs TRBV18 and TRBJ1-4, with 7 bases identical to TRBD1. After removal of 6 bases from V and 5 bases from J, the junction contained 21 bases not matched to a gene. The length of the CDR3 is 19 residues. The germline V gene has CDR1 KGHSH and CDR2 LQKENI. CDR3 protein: CASSFTGTARPPRNEKLFF. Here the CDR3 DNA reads TGTGCCAGCTCCTTTACCGGGACAGCCCGCCCCCCTAGGAATGAAAAACTGTTTTTT.

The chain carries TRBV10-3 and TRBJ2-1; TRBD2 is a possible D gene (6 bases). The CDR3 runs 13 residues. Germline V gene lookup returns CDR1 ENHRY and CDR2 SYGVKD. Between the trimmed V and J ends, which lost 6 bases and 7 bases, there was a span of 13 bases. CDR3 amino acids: CAIREGHRNEQFF. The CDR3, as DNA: TGTGCCATCAGGGAGGGGCATCGAAATGAGCAGTTCTTC.

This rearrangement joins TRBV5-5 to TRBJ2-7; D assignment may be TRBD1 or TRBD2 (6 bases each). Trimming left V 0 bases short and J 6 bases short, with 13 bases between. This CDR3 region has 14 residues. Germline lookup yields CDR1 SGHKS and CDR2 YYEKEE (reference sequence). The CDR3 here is CASSLGGGRGEQYF. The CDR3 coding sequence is TGTGCCAGCAGCTTGGGAGGGGGGCGAGGCGAGCAGTACTTC.

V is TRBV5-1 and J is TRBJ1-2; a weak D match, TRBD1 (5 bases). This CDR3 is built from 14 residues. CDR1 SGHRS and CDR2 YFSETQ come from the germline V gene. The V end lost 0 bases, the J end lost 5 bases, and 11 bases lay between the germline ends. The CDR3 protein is CASSLEGRQYGYTF. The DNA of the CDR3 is TGCGCCAGCAGCTTGGAGGGCAGACAGTATGGCTACACCTTC.

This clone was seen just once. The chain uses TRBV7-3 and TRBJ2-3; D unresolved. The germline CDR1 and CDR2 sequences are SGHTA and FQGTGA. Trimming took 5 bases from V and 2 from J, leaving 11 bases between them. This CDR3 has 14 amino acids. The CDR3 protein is CASSPSSNTDTQYF. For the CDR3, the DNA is TGTGCCAGCAGCCCCTCGTCCAACACAGATACGCAGTATTTT. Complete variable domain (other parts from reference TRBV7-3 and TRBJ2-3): GAGVSQTPSNKVTEKGKYVELRCDPISGHTALYWYRQSLGQGPEFLIYFQGTGAADDSGLPNDRFFAVRPEGSVSTLKIQRTERGDSAVYLCASSPSSNTDTQYFGPGTRLTVL.

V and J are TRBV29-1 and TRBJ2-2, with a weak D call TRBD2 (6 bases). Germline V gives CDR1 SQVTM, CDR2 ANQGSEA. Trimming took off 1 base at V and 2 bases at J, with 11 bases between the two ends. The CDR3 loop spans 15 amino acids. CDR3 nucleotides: TGCAGCGTTGAAGCCGGGAGTTTCAACACCGGGGAGCTGTTTTTT. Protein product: CSVEAGSFNTGELFF.

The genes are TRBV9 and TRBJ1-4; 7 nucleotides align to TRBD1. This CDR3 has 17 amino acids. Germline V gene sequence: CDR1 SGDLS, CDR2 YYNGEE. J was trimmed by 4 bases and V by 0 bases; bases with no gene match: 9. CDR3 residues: CASSVGNPDRVNEKLFF. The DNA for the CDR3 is TGTGCCAGCAGCGTAGGGAACCCCGACAGGGTTAATGAAAAACTGTTTTTT.

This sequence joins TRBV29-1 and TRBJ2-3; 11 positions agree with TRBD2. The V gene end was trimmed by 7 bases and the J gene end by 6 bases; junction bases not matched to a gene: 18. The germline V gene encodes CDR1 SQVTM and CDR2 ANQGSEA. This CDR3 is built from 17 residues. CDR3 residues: CSALVRPGLAVGDTQYF. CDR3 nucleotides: TGCAGCGCTTTAGTTCGCCCGGGACTAGCGGTGGGGGATACGCAGTATTTT.

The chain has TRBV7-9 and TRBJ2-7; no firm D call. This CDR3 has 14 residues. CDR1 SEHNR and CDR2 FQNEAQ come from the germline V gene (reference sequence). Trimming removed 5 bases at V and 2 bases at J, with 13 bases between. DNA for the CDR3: TGTGCCAGCAGCCATAGGACGGAACCCTACGAGCAGTACTTC. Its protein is CASSHRTEPYEQYF.

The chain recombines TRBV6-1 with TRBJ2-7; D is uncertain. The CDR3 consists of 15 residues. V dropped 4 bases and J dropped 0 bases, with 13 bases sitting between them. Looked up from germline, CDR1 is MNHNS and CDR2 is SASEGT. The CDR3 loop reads CASSAPQVSSYEQYF. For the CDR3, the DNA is TGTGCCAGCAGTGCGCCTCAGGTTAGCTCCTACGAGCAGTACTTC.

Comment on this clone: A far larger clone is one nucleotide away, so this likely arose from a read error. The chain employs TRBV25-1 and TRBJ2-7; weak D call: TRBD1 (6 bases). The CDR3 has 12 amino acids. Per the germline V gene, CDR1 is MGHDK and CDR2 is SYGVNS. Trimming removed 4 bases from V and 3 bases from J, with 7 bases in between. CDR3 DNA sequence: TGTGCCAGCAGTGGGACAGACTACGAGCAGTACTTC. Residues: CASSGTDYEQYF.

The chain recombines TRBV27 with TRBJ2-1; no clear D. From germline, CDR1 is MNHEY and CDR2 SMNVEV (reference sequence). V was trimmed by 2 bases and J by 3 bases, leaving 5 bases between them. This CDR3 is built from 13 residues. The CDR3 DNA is TGTGCCAGCAGTTTACAGGTCTACAATGAGCAGTTCTTC. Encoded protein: CASSLQVYNEQFF.

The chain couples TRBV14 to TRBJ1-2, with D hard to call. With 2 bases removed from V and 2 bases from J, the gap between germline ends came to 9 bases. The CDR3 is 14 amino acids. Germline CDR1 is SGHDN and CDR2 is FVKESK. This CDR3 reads CASSQSTANYGYTF. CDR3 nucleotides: TGTGCCAGCAGCCAATCGACGGCAAACTATGGCTACACCTTC.

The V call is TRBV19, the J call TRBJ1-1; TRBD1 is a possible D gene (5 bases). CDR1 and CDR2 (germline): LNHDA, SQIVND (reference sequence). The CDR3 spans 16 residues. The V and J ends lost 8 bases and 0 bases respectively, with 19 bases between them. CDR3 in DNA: TGTGCCAGTGGCACCCGGGACGTACCTTTGAACACTGAAGCTTTCTTT. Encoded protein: CASGTRDVPLNTEAFF.

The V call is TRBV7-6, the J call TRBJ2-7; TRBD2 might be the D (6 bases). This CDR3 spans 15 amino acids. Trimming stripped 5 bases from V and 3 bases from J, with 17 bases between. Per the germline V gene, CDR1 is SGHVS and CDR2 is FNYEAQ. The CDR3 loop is CASSLGGEPFYEQYF. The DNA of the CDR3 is TGTGCCAGCAGCCTGGGAGGAGAACCCTTCTACGAGCAGTACTTC.

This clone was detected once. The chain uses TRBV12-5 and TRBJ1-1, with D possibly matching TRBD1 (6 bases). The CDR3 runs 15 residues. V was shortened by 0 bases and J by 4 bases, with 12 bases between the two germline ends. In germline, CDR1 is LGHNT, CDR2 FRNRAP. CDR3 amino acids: CASGLVNQGGTEAFF. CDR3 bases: TGTGCTAGTGGTTTGGTAAATCAAGGGGGCACTGAAGCTTTCTTT.

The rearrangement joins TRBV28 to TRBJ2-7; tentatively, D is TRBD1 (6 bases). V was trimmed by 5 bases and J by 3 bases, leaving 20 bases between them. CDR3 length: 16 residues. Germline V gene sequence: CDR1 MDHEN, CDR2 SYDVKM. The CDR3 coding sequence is TGTGCCAGCAGTCACCAACTCCGGGACATAGACTACGAGCAGTACTTC. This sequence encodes CASSHQLRDIDYEQYF.

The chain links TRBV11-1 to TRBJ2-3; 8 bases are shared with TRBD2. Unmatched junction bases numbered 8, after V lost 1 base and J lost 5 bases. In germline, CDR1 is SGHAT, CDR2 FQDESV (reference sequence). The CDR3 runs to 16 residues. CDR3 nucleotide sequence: TGTGCCAGCAGCTTAGAAGTTCCACTAGCGGAAGATACGCAGTATTTT. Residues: CASSLEVPLAEDTQYF.

CDR3 nucleotides: TGTGCCAGCAGCGGGGGAGTAACCATGAACACTGAAGCTTTCTTT. Translated, it gives CASSGGVTMNTEAFF. The chain links TRBV5-4 to TRBJ1-1; D might be TRBD1 (5 bases). The germline V and J ends were trimmed by 4 bases and 0 bases, with 13 bases remaining between them. The V gene's germline CDR1 is SGHNT and CDR2 YYREEE (reference sequence). The CDR3 has 15 amino acids. Combining the CDR3 with reference TRBV5-4 and TRBJ1-1 gives the whole variable domain ETGVTQSPTHLIKTRGQQVTLRCSSQSGHNTVSWYQQALGQGPQFIFQYYREEENGRGNFPPRFSGLQFPNYSSELNVNALELDDSALYLCASSGGVTMNTEAFFGQGTRLTVV.